Given below is one T cell receptor (beta chain) in context. TCRdb called the PCR reads again in MiXCR, with one record for every CDR3 protein. Altogether 25,000 to 35,000 distinct CDR3 sequences are present, 50% being singletons, with the ten largest covering about 5.7%. With 0 bases removed from V and 7 bases from J, the gap between germline ends came to 7 bases. This CDR3 is built from 13 residues. Germline V gene data show CDR1 as MNHEY and CDR2 as SVGAGI. This specimen belongs to a study of vaccination and CD4 T cells after COVID-19. Study overall: Two of the convalescents were Hispanic, and convalescents were six males and four females.

Described time point: late sampling 161 to 241 days after vaccination in a few convalescent patients. The receptor's source is a human donor who had recovered from COVID-19. Sequences were derived from CD4+ T cells from blood, sampled about 7 months after SARS-CoV-2 vaccination. V usage is TRBV6-5 and J usage is TRBJ2-1; unclear D gene. CDR3: CASSYSGQNEQFF. CDR3 nucleotides: TGTGCCAGCAGTTACTCCGGCCAAAATGAGCAGTTCTTC.